Listed below are T cell receptor beta chains from one sample, sequenced in a study of radiotherapy plus CTLA-4 blockade in lung cancer. Data came from immunoSEQ multiplex PCR; TCRdb stores just in-frame clones and leaves some out. The sample yields 30,000 to 40,000 clones, around 70% seen once. The sample in question was peripheral blood, obtained from a patient treated with radiotherapy plus ipilimumab. These receptors all come from a human donor with non-small cell lung cancer that progressed on radiotherapy plus ipilimumab. CDR3s include the opening cysteine and the closing phenylalanine or tryptophan. Each record gives: V gene, J gene, D gene, clone size, CDR3 DNA, CDR3 protein. A D gene is named only where the DNA matches it firmly. For some rows the clone size is stated as once, few or many, or as a class when expanded; others skip it.

TRBV19	TRBJ1-1	TRBD1	.	TGTGCCAGTAGAACTACAGGGGGCACTGAAGCTTTCTTT	CASRTTGGTEAFF
TRBV28	TRBJ1-2	.	few	TGTGCCAGCAGTTTCTCCAGAGTGGGGTTGAGCGGCTACACCTTC	CASSFSRVGLSGYTF
TRBV10-3	TRBJ2-1	TRBD2	.	TGTGCCATCAGGGGACTAGCGGGGGAGGAAGAGCAGTTCTTC	CAIRGLAGEEEQFF
TRBV7-3	TRBJ2-1	.	.	TGTGCCAGCAGCTTATACGGGGGTAGCGCCTACAATGAGCAGTTCTTC	CASSLYGGSAYNEQFF
TRBV12-2	TRBJ1-5	.	.	TGTGCAAGTCGTACCCGGACTGATAGCAATCAGCCCCAGCATTTT	CASRTRTDSNQPQHF
TRBV9	TRBJ2-2	.	.	TGTGCCAGCAGCGTAGTAGGCGCAGTAACGAACACCGGGGAGCTGTTTTTT	CASSVVGAVTNTGELFF
TRBV28	TRBJ2-7	.	once	TGTGCCAGCAGTTTAGAAGCCGGGACACGGAGCTCCTACGAGCAGTACTTC	CASSLEAGTRSSYEQYF
TRBV7-2	TRBJ2-5	.	.	TGTGCCAGCAGCTTCGCAGTCTCTAGGGGTCAAGAGACCCAGTACTTC	CASSFAVSRGQETQYF
TRBV7-3	TRBJ2-2	.	.	TGTGCCAGCAGCTTAAGTGGGGAGCTGTTTTTT	CASSLSGELFF
TRBV9	TRBJ2-5	TRBD2	.	TGTGCCAGCAGCGTAGACCCGGGGGGGGAGACCCAGTACTTC	CASSVDPGGETQYF
TRBV6-1	TRBJ1-2	.	.	TGTGCCAGCAGTGAAGCTAGCCTTTCTATCGGGTACACCTTC	CASSEASLSIGYTF
TRBV7-8	TRBJ2-1	TRBD2	.	TGTGCCAGCAGCCGGGGACTAGCGGGCTCGAGGGGCTACAATGAGCAGTTCTTC	CASSRGLAGSRGYNEQFF
TRBV27	TRBJ2-2	.	.	TGTGCCAGCAGTTTCCTAAACACCGGGGAGCTGTTTTTT	CASSFLNTGELFF
TRBV19	TRBJ2-1	TRBD1	few	TGTGCCAGTAGTATCGGGACAGGGATACAGAATGAGCAGTTCTTC	CASSIGTGIQNEQFF
TRBV5-1	TRBJ2-7	TRBD1	.	TGCGCCAGCAGGGAATACATGGGACAGGGAGGGAACGAGCAGTACTTC	CASREYMGQGGNEQYF
TRBV6-6	TRBJ1-6	TRBD1	.	TGTGCCAGCAGTTACGGGACAGTTCATTCACCCCTCCACTTT	CASSYGTVHSPLHF
TRBV19	TRBJ2-3	TRBD1	.	TGTGCCAGTAGTACCTTTCTTACGGACAGGGGGCTAAGAGATACGCAGTATTTT	CASSTFLTDRGLRDTQYF
TRBV4-1	TRBJ1-6	TRBD1	few	TGCGCCAGCAGCCAAGATGTCAGGGGGAATTCACCCCTCCACTTT	CASSQDVRGNSPLHF
TRBV4-2	TRBJ2-2	TRBD1	.	TGTGCCAGCAGCCAGCCACAGGGGGCAGGGGTCGGGGAGCTGTTTTTT	CASSQPQGAGVGELFF
TRBV19	TRBJ2-1	TRBD1	.	TGTGCCAGTAGTATCGCCGCCGGGACAGGCCCGCAAAATGAGCAGTTCTTC	CASSIAAGTGPQNEQFF
TRBV15	TRBJ1-2	.	.	TGTGCCACCAGCAGAGGGGTTGGCACATACTTTGGGGGCTACACCTTC	CATSRGVGTYFGGYTF
TRBV27	TRBJ1-5	TRBD1	once	TGTGCCAGCAGACTGACAGGGGTGGGATATAGCAATCAGCCCCAGCATTTT	CASRLTGVGYSNQPQHF
TRBV19	TRBJ2-1	.	few	TGTGCCAGTCGCCCTGGCGGAAAGTGGGAGCAGTTCTTC	CASRPGGKWEQFF
TRBV15	TRBJ1-1	.	once	TGTGCCACCAGCAGAGAAAGACTTCTCCATTTTAACACTGAAGCTTTCTTT	CATSRERLLHFNTEAFF
TRBV4-3	TRBJ2-3	TRBD2	.	TGCGCCAGCAGCCAAGAGAGGACGGGGGGTTTTGGAACGCAGTATTTT	CASSQERTGGFGTQYF
TRBV5-1	TRBJ2-7	.	.	TGCGCCAGCAGCGAGGACAGCTCCTACGAGCAGTACTTC	CASSEDSSYEQYF
TRBV4-1	TRBJ1-1	.	few	TGCGCCAGCAGCCAAAAAGGGAACACTGAAGCTTTCTTT	CASSQKGNTEAFF
TRBV6-6	TRBJ2-7	.	.	TGTGCCAGCAGTTACCCGGGCCCATACGAGCAGTACTTC	CASSYPGPYEQYF
TRBV7-2	TRBJ2-2	.	few	TGTGCCAGCAGCTCATACACCGGGGAGCTGTTTTTT	CASSSYTGELFF
TRBV19	TRBJ2-6	.	.	TGTGCCAGTAGTGGACTTGGTAGCTCTGGGGCCAACGTCCTGACTTTC	CASSGLGSSGANVLTF
TRBV29-1	TRBJ2-2	.	.	TGCAGCTGCCGGTGGGGGGGGCCCACCGGGGAGCTGTTTTTT	CSCRWGGPTGELFF
TRBV7-9	TRBJ2-3	.	.	TGTGCCACCAACAGGGCTAGCACAGATACGCAGTATTTT	CATNRASTDTQYF
TRBV28	TRBJ2-7	TRBD1	few	TGTGCCAGCAGTTTAATCAGGGGGCGCGAGCAGTACTTC	CASSLIRGREQYF
TRBV10-2	TRBJ1-1	.	.	TGCGCCAGCAGTGACGACTTAACTGAAGCTTTCTTT	CASSDDLTEAFF
TRBV5-1	TRBJ1-3	.	few	TGCGCCAGCAGCTTGGGCGGAACGAGCTCTGGAAACACCATATATTTT	CASSLGGTSSGNTIYF
TRBV5-6	TRBJ2-3	.	few	TGTGCCAGCGAAGGGGGTCCCACAGATACGCAGTATTTT	CASEGGPTDTQYF
TRBV28	TRBJ2-5	TRBD1	.	TGTGCCAGCAGTCCCCCGACAGGGTACGACCAAGAGACCCAGTACTTC	CASSPPTGYDQETQYF
TRBV5-1	TRBJ2-3	TRBD1	.	TGCGCCAGCAGCACCGGACAGGGAGGACCGCAGTATTTT	CASSTGQGGPQYF
TRBV27	TRBJ1-5	.	few	TGTGCCAGCAGTTTGGGCCCCGCTGGGGGGAATCAGCCCCAGCATTTT	CASSLGPAGGNQPQHF
TRBV6-5	TRBJ2-7	TRBD1	.	TGTGCCAGCAGTGCAGGACAGGGAACGAGCGAGCAGTACTTC	CASSAGQGTSEQYF
TRBV27	TRBJ2-3	TRBD2	.	TGTGCCAGCAGTTTATCGGCGGGGGGGATCACAGATACGCAGTATTTT	CASSLSAGGITDTQYF
TRBV7-6	TRBJ1-3	.	.	TGTGCCAGCAGCTCCGACGCCTCTGGAAACACCATATATTTT	CASSSDASGNTIYF
TRBV11-2	TRBJ1-2	.	few	TGTGCCAGCAGCTTAGGGGGGGTCCTCTATGGCTACACCTTC	CASSLGGVLYGYTF
TRBV9	TRBJ2-2	TRBD1	few	TGTGCCAGCAGCGTTGGACAGGATGAGAACACCGGGGAGCTGTTTTTT	CASSVGQDENTGELFF
TRBV18	TRBJ2-3	.	.	TGTGCCAGCTCACCGACGGCGGGGAGCACAGATACGCAGTATTTT	CASSPTAGSTDTQYF
TRBV7-8	TRBJ2-3	.	.	TGTGCCAGCAGCTTAGGGGTAGTCCCCTCAGATACGCAGTATTTT	CASSLGVVPSDTQYF
TRBV29-1	TRBJ2-1	TRBD1	.	TGCAGCGTTGACCAGGCGACAGGGGATGAGCAGCTCTTC	CSVDQATGDEQLF
TRBV29-1	TRBJ1-5	TRBD1	.	TGCAGCGTTCGACAGGGGGGCAATCAGCCCCAGCATTTT	CSVRQGGNQPQHF
TRBV11-3	TRBJ2-7	.	.	TGTGCCAGCAGCGAAACTGGGGGCTACGAGCAGTACTTC	CASSETGGYEQYF
TRBV2	TRBJ2-1	.	once	TGTGCCAGCAGTGAAGCAAGGAATGAGCAGTTCTTC	CASSEARNEQFF
TRBV5-1	TRBJ2-1	.	.	TGCGCCAGCAGCTATTACGGGACTGCGGTAGTAAATGAGCAGTTCTTC	CASSYYGTAVVNEQFF
TRBV6-5	TRBJ2-1	TRBD2	few	TGTGCCAGCAGTTGGACTAGGAATCTTGGGAATGAGCAGTTCTTC	CASSWTRNLGNEQFF
TRBV28	TRBJ2-2	.	once	TGTGCCAGCAGTTTATACGTGAACACCGGGGAGCTGTTTTTT	CASSLYVNTGELFF
TRBV28	TRBJ2-6	.	.	TGTGCCAGCAGTTTAAATTTAGTTGCTGGGGCCAACGTCCTGACTTTC	CASSLNLVAGANVLTF
TRBV5-4	TRBJ2-7	.	few	TGTGCCAGCAGCTTGGGGACGGGCCACGAGCAGTACTTC	CASSLGTGHEQYF
TRBV29-1	TRBJ2-7	TRBD2	.	TGCAGCGTTGAAGCCCCCGCGGGGGTGTGGTACGAGCAGTACTTC	CSVEAPAGVWYEQYF